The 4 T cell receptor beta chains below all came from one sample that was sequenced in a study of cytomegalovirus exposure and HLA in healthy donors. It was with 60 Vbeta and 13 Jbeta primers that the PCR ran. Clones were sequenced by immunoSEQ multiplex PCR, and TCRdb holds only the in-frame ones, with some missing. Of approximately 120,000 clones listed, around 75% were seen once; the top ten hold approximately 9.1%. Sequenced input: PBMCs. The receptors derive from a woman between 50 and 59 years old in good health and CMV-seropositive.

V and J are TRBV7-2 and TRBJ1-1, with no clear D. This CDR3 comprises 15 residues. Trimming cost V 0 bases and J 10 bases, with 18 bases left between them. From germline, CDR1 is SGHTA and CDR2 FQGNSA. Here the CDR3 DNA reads TGTGCCAGCAGCTTAGCCGCGGACGCAGCGGGGAGAGCTTTCTTT. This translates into CASSLAADAAGRAFF.

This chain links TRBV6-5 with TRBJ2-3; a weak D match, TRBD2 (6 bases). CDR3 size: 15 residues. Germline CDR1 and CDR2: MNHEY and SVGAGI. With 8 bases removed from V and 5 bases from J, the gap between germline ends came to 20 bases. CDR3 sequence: CASALGSLRGDTQYF. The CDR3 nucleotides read TGTGCCAGCGCCCTTGGTAGCCTGCGGGGAGATACGCAGTATTTT.

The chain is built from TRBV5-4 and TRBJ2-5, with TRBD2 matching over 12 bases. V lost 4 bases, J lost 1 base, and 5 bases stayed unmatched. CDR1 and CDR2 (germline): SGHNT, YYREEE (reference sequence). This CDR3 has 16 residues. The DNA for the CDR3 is TGTGCCAGCAGCCCACTGACTAGCGGGGGCCAAGAGACCCAGTACTTC. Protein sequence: CASSPLTSGGQETQYF.

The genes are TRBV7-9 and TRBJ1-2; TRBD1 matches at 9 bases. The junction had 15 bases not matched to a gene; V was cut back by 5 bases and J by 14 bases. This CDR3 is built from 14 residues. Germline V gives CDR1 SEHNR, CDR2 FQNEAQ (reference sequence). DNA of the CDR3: TGTGCCAGCAGCCTTACTGACAGGGGGTATGCGGAAACCTTC. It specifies CASSLTDRGYAETF.